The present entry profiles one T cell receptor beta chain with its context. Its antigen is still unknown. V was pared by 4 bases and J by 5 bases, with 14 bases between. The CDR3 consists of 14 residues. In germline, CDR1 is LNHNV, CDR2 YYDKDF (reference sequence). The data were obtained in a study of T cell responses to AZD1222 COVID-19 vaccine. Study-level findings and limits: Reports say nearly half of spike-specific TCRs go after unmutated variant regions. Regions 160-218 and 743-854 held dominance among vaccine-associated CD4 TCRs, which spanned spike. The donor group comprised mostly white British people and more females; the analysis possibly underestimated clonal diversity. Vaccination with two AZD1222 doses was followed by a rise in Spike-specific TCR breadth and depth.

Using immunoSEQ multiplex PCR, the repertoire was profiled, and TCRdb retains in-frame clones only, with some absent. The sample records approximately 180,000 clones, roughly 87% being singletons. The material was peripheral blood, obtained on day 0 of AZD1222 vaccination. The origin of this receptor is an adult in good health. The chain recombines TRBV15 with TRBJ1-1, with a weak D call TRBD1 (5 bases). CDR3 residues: CATSMTRVRTEAFF. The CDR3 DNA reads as TGTGCCACCAGCATGACCAGGGTAAGGACTGAAGCTTTCTTT.